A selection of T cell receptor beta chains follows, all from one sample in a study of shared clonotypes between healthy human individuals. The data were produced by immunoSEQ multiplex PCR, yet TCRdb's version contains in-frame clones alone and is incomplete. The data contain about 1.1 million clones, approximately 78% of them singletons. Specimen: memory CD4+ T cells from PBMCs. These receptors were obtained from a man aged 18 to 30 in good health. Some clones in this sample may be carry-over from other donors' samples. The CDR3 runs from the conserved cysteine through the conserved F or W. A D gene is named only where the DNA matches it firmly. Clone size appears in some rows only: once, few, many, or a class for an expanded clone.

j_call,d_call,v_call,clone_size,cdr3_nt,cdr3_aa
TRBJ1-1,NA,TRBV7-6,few,TGTGCCAGCAGCTTACTTCGGAACACTGAAGCTTTCTTT,CASSLLRNTEAFF
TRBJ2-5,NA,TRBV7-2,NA,TGTGCCAGCAGCCCCGGTACCGGGAGATTGGGGGAGACCCAGTACTTC,CASSPGTGRLGETQYF
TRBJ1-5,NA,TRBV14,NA,TGTGCCAGCAGCATCACAGGTTTGGGACAGCCCCAGCATTTT,CASSITGLGQPQHF
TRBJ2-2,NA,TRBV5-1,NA,TGCGCCAGCAGGGCAGCGGCAAACACCGGGGAGCTGTTTTTT,CASRAAANTGELFF
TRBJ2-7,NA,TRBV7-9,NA,TGTGCCAGCAGCTTATACGCGGATGGATACGAGCAGTACTTC,CASSLYADGYEQYF
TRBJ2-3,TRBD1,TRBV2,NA,TGTGCCAGCAGGGGACAGGGACGGCGCACAGATACGCAGTATTTT,CASRGQGRRTDTQYF
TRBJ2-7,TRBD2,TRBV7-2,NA,TGTGCCAGCAGCTTAGGGGGCGGGAGGCAGTACGAGCAGTACTTC,CASSLGGGRQYEQYF
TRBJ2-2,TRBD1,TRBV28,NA,TGTGCCAGCAGCCCCGGGACAGGGGCCGGGGAGCTGTTTTTT,CASSPGTGAGELFF
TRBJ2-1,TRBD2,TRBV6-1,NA,TGTGCCAGCAGTGGGCGACTAGCGGGGGCTTTTGGGGAGCAGTTCTTC,CASSGRLAGAFGEQFF
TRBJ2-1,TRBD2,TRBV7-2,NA,TGTGCCAGCAGCCTTTCTAGCGGGAGGGTCCACAATGAGCAGTTCTTC,CASSLSSGRVHNEQFF
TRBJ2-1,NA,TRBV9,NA,TGTGCCAGCAGCCCCGGGCACCTCAGCTCCTACAATGAGCAGTTCTTC,CASSPGHLSSYNEQFF
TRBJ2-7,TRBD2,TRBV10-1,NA,TGCGCCAGCAGCGGGAGCGGGAGTGCGGAACACGAGCAGTACTTC,CASSGSGSAEHEQYF
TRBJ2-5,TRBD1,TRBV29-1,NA,TGCAGCGCCGGAAGTGGGACAGGGCTGGAGACCCAGTACTTC,CSAGSGTGLETQYF
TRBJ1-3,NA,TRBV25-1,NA,TGTGCCAGCAGGTCTGGTTCTGGAAACACCATATATTTT,CASRSGSGNTIYF
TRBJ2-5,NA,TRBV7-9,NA,TGTGCCAGCAGCCCCCGGGGACTGGAACAAGAGACCCAGTACTTC,CASSPRGLEQETQYF
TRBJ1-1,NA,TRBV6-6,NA,TGTGCCGGCCGGACAGCGACTGAAGCTTTCTTT,CAGRTATEAFF
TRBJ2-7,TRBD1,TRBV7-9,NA,TGTGCCAGCAGCTCCCCCGGGACAGGCATCTACGAGCAGTACTTC,CASSSPGTGIYEQYF
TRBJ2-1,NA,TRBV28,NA,TGTGCCAGCAGTCTACAGGGCAATGAGCAGTTCTTC,CASSLQGNEQFF
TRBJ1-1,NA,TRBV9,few,TGTGCCAGCAGCGAACAGCCGAACACTGAAGCTTTCTTT,CASSEQPNTEAFF
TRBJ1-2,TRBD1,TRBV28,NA,TGTGCCAGCATCGAAACCGGGACAGGAGTACCCCGGTGGGGCTACACCTTC,CASIETGTGVPRWGYTF
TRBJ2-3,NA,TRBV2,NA,TGTGCCAGCAGACAGGGCACAGATACGCAGTATTTT,CASRQGTDTQYF
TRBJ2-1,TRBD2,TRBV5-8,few,TGTGCCAGCAGCCTGATGGGAGGGCGGGTATACAATGAGCAGTTCTTC,CASSLMGGRVYNEQFF
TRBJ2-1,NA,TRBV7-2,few,TGTGCCAGCAGCCCACCCCCCCTTTTTAATGAGCAGTTCTTC,CASSPPPLFNEQFF
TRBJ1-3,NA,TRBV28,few,TGTGCTGCAGGGAGGGCGGCAGGAAACACCATATATTTT,CAAGRAAGNTIYF
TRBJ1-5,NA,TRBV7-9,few,TGTGCCAGCAGTACCTTCCATCAGCCCCAGCATTTT,CASSTFHQPQHF
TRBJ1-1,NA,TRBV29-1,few,TGCAGCGTTCTCGGGCAGGGAGAGGGGACTGAAGCTTTCTTT,CSVLGQGEGTEAFF
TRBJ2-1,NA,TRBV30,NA,TGTGCCTGGAGTGTACAAATAGAGGATGAGCAGTTCTTC,CAWSVQIEDEQFF